The clone carrying this T cell receptor beta chain was found once. The method was immunoSEQ multiplex PCR; TCRdb's version includes in-frame clones alone and lacks a portion of them. The sample has some 99,000 clones, about 93% seen once. Germline assignment: CDR1 MNHEY and CDR2 SMNVEV (reference sequence). V gave up 6 bases and J gave up 10 bases, with 19 bases separating them. This CDR3 has 14 amino acids. This specimen belongs to a study of T cell changes during pregnancy in multiple sclerosis. The genes are TRBV27 and TRBJ2-1; tentative D call: TRBD2 (6 bases). The sample was peripheral blood, taken after pregnancy. This receptor was taken from a female donor with multiple sclerosis, enrolled in a pregnancy study. CDR3 residues: CASSSSGLLGEQFF. CDR3 DNA sequence: TGTGCCAGCAGCTCGTCCGGACTACTGGGGGAGCAGTTCTTC.